What follows are 20 T cell receptor beta chains derived from one specimen sequenced in a study of control samples from healthy donors and cancer patients. Produced via immunoSEQ multiplex PCR; TCRdb's table is partial and in-frame only. The sample records roughly 160,000 clones, almost 90% being singletons. Sequencing was performed on blood. All receptors come from a woman aged 30 to 39 in good health.

This clone was found once. This chain joins TRBV4-1 and TRBJ2-7, with D possibly matching TRBD2 (5 bases). Germline V lookup: CDR1 MGHRA, CDR2 YSYEKL. The CDR3 covers 15 residues. The germline V and J ends were trimmed by 4 bases and 2 bases, with 15 bases remaining between them. The CDR3 is CASSPLAGFAYEQYF. The CDR3, as DNA: TGCGCCAGCAGCCCCCTAGCTGGCTTCGCCTACGAGCAGTACTTC.

The genes are TRBV28 and TRBJ2-1; 7 bases fit TRBD2. Trimming cost V 2 bases and J 16 bases; bases outside gene matches: 5. CDR3 length: 11 residues. The V gene's germline CDR1 is MDHEN and CDR2 SYDVKM. The CDR3 DNA reads TGTGCCAGCAGTTTAGATGGGAGGGGATTCTTC. This encodes CASSLDGRGFF.

This clone appeared a few times. The chain employs TRBV19 and TRBJ2-1, with TRBD1 matching 7 bases. The ends lost 6 bases at V and 8 bases at J; junction bases unmatched: 13. CDR3 size: 15 residues. Per germline, CDR1 LNHDA and CDR2 SQIVND (reference sequence). CDR3 protein: CASSKQGLARDEQFF. The CDR3 nucleotides are TGTGCCAGTAGCAAACAGGGGTTGGCGCGGGATGAGCAGTTCTTC.

The chain has TRBV5-6 and TRBJ2-7; D remains ambiguous. This CDR3 spans 14 amino acids. V gave up 4 bases and J gave up 4 bases, with 15 bases separating them. Germline loops: CDR1 SGHDT, CDR2 YYEEEE. In DNA form, the CDR3 reads TGTGCCAGCAGCCCAAGACGGAATCCATACGAGCAGTACTTC. Translated, it gives CASSPRRNPYEQYF.

This clone was observed a few times. The gene calls are TRBV14 and TRBJ2-1; no clear D gene. V was shortened by 4 bases and J by 3 bases, with 10 bases between the two germline ends. The CDR3 totals 14 residues. In germline, CDR1 is SGHDN, CDR2 FVKESK. CDR3 in amino acids: CASSPPGRYNEQFF. The CDR3 DNA follows: TGTGCCAGCAGCCCCCCTGGACGCTACAATGAGCAGTTCTTC.

This clone was recorded once. The CDR3 loop reads CASSQDTRLAGGRTGELFF. Here the CDR3 DNA reads TGTGCCAGCAGCCAAGATACCCGACTAGCGGGGGGTAGAACCGGGGAGCTGTTTTTT. V usage is TRBV14 and J usage is TRBJ2-2, with 13 bases lining up with TRBD2. The CDR3 spans 19 residues. Germline V CDR1 and CDR2: SGHDN, FVKESK. V dropped 0 bases and J dropped 5; count of bases not matched to a gene: 9.

This clone has only a few counts. This sequence joins TRBV12-3 or TRBV12-4 and TRBJ2-7; D is unclear. With 4 bases removed from V and 3 bases from J, the gap between germline ends came to 10 bases. This CDR3 has 13 amino acids. The CDR3 reads CASSWDADYEQYF. CDR3 DNA sequence: TGTGCCAGCAGTTGGGATGCAGACTACGAGCAGTACTTC.

This chain links TRBV29-1 with TRBJ2-1, with D unresolved. V was trimmed by 0 bases and J by 7 bases, leaving 13 bases between them. The V gene's germline CDR1 is SQVTM and CDR2 ANQGSEA. The CDR3 sequence is 14 residues long. The chain's CDR3 is CSVEEWSLGNEQFF. The CDR3 DNA follows: TGCAGCGTTGAAGAATGGTCCCTGGGGAATGAGCAGTTCTTC.

The chain recombines TRBV5-6 with TRBJ2-7; D gene unclear. From germline, CDR1 is SGHDT and CDR2 YYEEEE. The V gene lost 0 bases and the J gene lost 0 bases, with 7 bases spanning the gap. There are 14 residues in the CDR3. The CDR3 nucleotides read TGTGCCAGCAGCTTGGGCGGCGGCTCCTACGAGCAGTACTTC. This gives the protein CASSLGGGSYEQYF.

This rearrangement joins TRBV9 to TRBJ2-1, with D unresolved. CDR3 length equals 14 residues. Trimming removed 4 bases from V and 4 bases from J, with 12 bases in between. Per germline, CDR1 SGDLS and CDR2 YYNGEE. CDR3 in DNA: TGTGCCAGCAGCCCCGTCCCAGGATACAATGAGCAGTTCTTC. It yields the protein CASSPVPGYNEQFF.

This clone was observed once. V is TRBV2 and J is TRBJ1-2; D is undetermined. V was clipped by 1 base and J by 7 bases, with 7 bases between them. This CDR3 comprises 12 residues. Germline V gene sequence: CDR1 SNHLY, CDR2 FYNNEI. The CDR3 DNA reads TGTGCCAGCAGTGAAGGCAGTTCTGGCTACACCTTC. Translating gives CASSEGSSGYTF. The whole variable domain, filled in from reference TRBV2 and TRBJ1-2, reads EPEVTQTPSHQVTQMGQEVILRCVPISNHLYFYWYRQILGQKVEFLVSFYNNEISEKSEIFDDQFSVERPDGSNFTLKIRSTKLEDSAMYFCASSEGSSGYTFGSGTRLTVV.

The rearrangement joins TRBV27 to TRBJ2-2; 7 bases are shared with TRBD1. The trim removed 10 bases at V and 4 bases at J, leaving 18 bases unmatched. This CDR3 region has 17 residues. Germline assignment: CDR1 MNHEY and CDR2 SMNVEV (reference sequence). CDR3 region: CATRVRTTGEGTGELFF. CDR3 DNA sequence: TGTGCCACCAGGGTTAGAACTACAGGGGAAGGCACCGGGGAGCTGTTTTTT.

This clone appeared a few times. The chain joins TRBV5-1 to TRBJ2-2; no clear D gene. The germline gives CDR1 SGHRS, CDR2 YFSETQ. The CDR3 has 15 amino acids. The V gene lost 5 bases and the J gene lost 0 bases, with 11 bases spanning the gap. Here the CDR3 DNA reads TGCGCCAGCAGACAAACTACAGCGAACACCGGGGAGCTGTTTTTT. Translated: CASRQTTANTGELFF.

In its sample, this clone was seen once. The rearrangement uses TRBV6-9 and TRBJ2-7; TRBD2 agrees at 9 bases. V lost 0 bases, J lost 0 bases, and 3 bases stayed unmatched. In germline, CDR1 is MNHGY, CDR2 SVAAGI. The CDR3 contains 16 residues. The CDR3 DNA is TGTGCCAGCAGTTATTCTGGCGGGAGGGTCTCCTACGAGCAGTACTTC. As protein: CASSYSGGRVSYEQYF.

The chain carries TRBV6-5 and TRBJ2-6; D is possibly TRBD1 (5 bases). The germline gives CDR1 MNHEY, CDR2 SVGAGI. The CDR3 contains 15 residues. Trimming shortened V by 5 bases and J by 0 bases, and 8 bases separated the two germline ends. The CDR3 region has the DNA TGTGCCAGCAGTAGGGGCAGCTCTGGGGCCAACGTCCTGACTTTC. Amino acid sequence: CASSRGSSGANVLTF.

This sequence joins TRBV7-6 and TRBJ1-1; 8 positions agree with TRBD1. The V gene end was trimmed by 5 bases and the J gene end by 4 bases; junction bases not matched to a gene: 6. This CDR3 has 14 residues. CDR1 and CDR2 (germline): SGHVS, FNYEAQ. The DNA for the CDR3 is TGTGCCAGCAGCAAGGGACAGGCCATCACTGAAGCTTTCTTT. It specifies CASSKGQAITEAFF. Drawing the rest from reference TRBV7-6 and TRBJ1-1, the complete variable domain is GAGVSQSPRYKVTKRGQDVALRCDPISGHVSLYWYRQALGQGPEFLTYFNYEAQQDKSGLPNDRFSAERPEGSISTLTIQRTEQRDSAMYRCASSKGQAITEAFFGQGTRLTVV.

This chain links TRBV10-2 with TRBJ2-2, with unresolved D. Trimming cost V 5 bases and J 6 bases, with 10 bases left between them. Germline V gene lookup returns CDR1 WSHSY and CDR2 SAAADI. This CDR3 region has 13 residues. DNA for the CDR3: TGCGCCAGCAGTTCCGACCCGGCCGGGGAGCTGTTTTTT. This sequence encodes CASSSDPAGELFF.

This chain links TRBV10-3 with TRBJ2-2; 10 nucleotides match TRBD2. After removal of 0 bases from V and 0 bases from J, the junction contained 7 bases not matched to a gene. Germline CDR1 ENHRY, CDR2 SYGVKD. This CDR3 has 19 amino acids. The CDR3 loop reads CAISESGASGGANTGELFF. CDR3 in DNA: TGTGCCATCAGTGAGTCTGGTGCTAGCGGGGGTGCGAACACCGGGGAGCTGTTTTTT.

This chain links TRBV29-1 with TRBJ2-7; 7 bases agree with TRBD1. With V trimmed by 6 bases and J by 9 bases, 14 bases remained unmatched. The V gene's germline CDR1 is SQVTM and CDR2 ANQGSEA. The CDR3 is made up of 13 amino acids. CDR3 coding DNA: TGCAGCGTCAGGGGGACCCAGACTCGGGGGCAGTACTTC. It yields the protein CSVRGTQTRGQYF.

Turning to this clone: Other DNA sequences in this sample translate to the same CDR3. CDR3 bases: TGTGCCAGCAGCCCCGGGACTAGCGGGCCCCAAGAGACCCAGTACTTC. This codes for CASSPGTSGPQETQYF. This chain joins TRBV5-4 and TRBJ2-5; 12 positions match TRBD2. V lost 4 bases, J lost 1 base, and 5 bases stayed unmatched. Germline CDR1 SGHNT, CDR2 YYREEE (reference sequence). The CDR3 consists of 16 residues.